The 32 T cell receptor beta chains given below trace back to one sample, sequenced in a study of OX40 agonist ivuxolimab in advanced cancers. The assay was immunoSEQ multiplex PCR, and TCRdb's table has in-frame clones only and misses some. The data contain about 20,000 clones, about 90% of them singletons. The source was CD4+ or CD8+ T cells sorted from blood, collected in a trial of the OX40 agonist ivuxolimab. These TCRs come from an adult with an advanced solid tumor such as melanoma, head and neck, liver or kidney cancer.

The rearrangement links TRBV10-1 to TRBJ2-1; the D gene is possibly TRBD1 (6 bases). The CDR3 runs 16 residues. Germline CDR1 WNHNN, CDR2 SYGVQD (reference sequence). With 0 bases removed from V and 4 bases from J, the gap between germline ends came to 13 bases. CDR3 sequence (DNA): TGCGCCAGCAGTGAGTCGGCAGGGGCCCGATACAATGAGCAGTTCTTC. Translated: CASSESAGARYNEQFF.

The chain links TRBV11-3 to TRBJ2-7, with 14 bases that match TRBD2. V was clipped by 4 bases and J by 5 bases; unmatched bases: 7. Germline V gene lookup returns CDR1 SGHNT and CDR2 YENEEA. CDR3 length: 16 amino acids. CDR3 in amino acids: CASSSGGGLAGDEQYF. As DNA, the CDR3 is TGTGCCAGCAGCTCCGGCGGGGGACTAGCGGGGGACGAGCAGTACTTC. The full variable domain, in which reference TRBV11-3 and TRBJ2-7 provide the parts outside the CDR3, is EAGVVQSPRYKIIEKKQPVAFWCNPISGHNTLYWYLQNLGQGPELLIRYENEEAVDDSQLPKDRFSAERLKGVDSTLKIQPAELGDSAVYLCASSSGGGLAGDEQYFGPGTRLTVT.

V and J are TRBV27 and TRBJ2-3; 7 bases line up with TRBD2. Germline V gene data show CDR1 as MNHEY and CDR2 as SMNVEV (reference sequence). Losses at the gene ends were 2 bases for V and 3 bases for J; bases not matched to a gene: 5. This CDR3 is built from 15 residues. This CDR3 is CASSLVGGGTDTQYF. The CDR3 DNA reads as TGTGCCAGCAGTTTAGTTGGGGGAGGGACAGATACGCAGTATTTT.

The CDR3 DNA reads as TGTGCCAGCAGCTTACCCCCGGGACAGGGGAACGGCTACACCTTC. Its protein is CASSLPPGQGNGYTF. The chain employs TRBV7-9 and TRBJ1-2; 10 bases match TRBD1. V lost 2 bases to trimming and J lost 8 bases; unmatched junction nucleotides: 8. The V gene's germline CDR1 is SEHNR and CDR2 FQNEAQ (reference sequence). CDR3 length equals 15 residues.

The chain is built from TRBV7-9 and TRBJ2-7, with TRBD1 matching over 10 bases. Germline V gene sequence: CDR1 SEHNR, CDR2 FQNEAQ (reference sequence). With V trimmed by 5 bases and J by 5 bases, 9 bases remained unmatched. This CDR3 is built from 15 residues. The CDR3 loop is CASSTTGTGDDEQYF. Here the CDR3 DNA reads TGTGCCAGCAGCACAACCGGGACAGGGGATGACGAGCAGTACTTC.

This clone was seen a single time. The gene calls are TRBV6-4 and TRBJ2-1, with TRBD1 matching 9 bases. The V segment lost 6 bases and the J segment 4 bases; nucleotides outside the gene matches: 7. CDR1 and CDR2 from the germline V gene are MRHNA and SNTAGT. The CDR3 totals 15 residues. This CDR3 reads CASSETGGPYNEQFF. CDR3 bases: TGTGCCAGCAGCGAAACAGGGGGCCCTTACAATGAGCAGTTCTTC.

The chain couples TRBV2 to TRBJ1-1; 10 positions agree with TRBD1. Germline V gives CDR1 SNHLY, CDR2 FYNNEI. This CDR3 has 16 amino acids. Trimming at V came to 3 bases and at J to 6 bases, leaving 10 bases not matched to a gene. The CDR3 DNA reads TGTGCCAGCAGTGAGGAGTGGACAGGGGGTTGGTCTGAAGCTTTCTTT. Residues: CASSEEWTGGWSEAFF.

This rearrangement joins TRBV9 to TRBJ2-1, with D perhaps being TRBD1 or TRBD2 (6 bases each). CDR1 and CDR2 from the germline V gene are SGDLS and YYNGEE. This CDR3 has 16 residues. V dropped 4 bases and J dropped 6 bases, with 20 bases sitting between them. This CDR3 reads CASSPYPGAGTNEQFF. CDR3 coding DNA: TGTGCCAGCAGCCCATACCCGGGGGCGGGGACCAATGAGCAGTTCTTC.

J is TRBJ1-6 and V is TRBV6-5, with 7 bases lining up with TRBD1. V gave up 5 bases and J gave up 3 bases; unmatched junction bases: 4. Germline CDR1 reads MNHEY; CDR2 reads SVGAGI. The CDR3 contains 15 residues. The CDR3 DNA reads as TGTGCCAGCAGTAAAGGACAGGACTATAATTCACCCCTCCACTTT. Amino acids: CASSKGQDYNSPLHF.

V gene TRBV29-1 combines with J gene TRBJ2-3, with TRBD2 matching 7 bases. With V trimmed by 6 bases and J by 4 bases, 1 base remained unmatched. CDR1 SQVTM and CDR2 ANQGSEA come from the germline V gene. The CDR3 consists of 11 residues. The CDR3 region has the DNA TGCAGCGTGGGAGGGTCAGATACGCAGTATTTT. This encodes CSVGGSDTQYF.

The rearrangement links TRBV30 to TRBJ2-1, with 9 bases that match TRBD2. CDR1 GTSNPN and CDR2 SVGIG come from the germline V gene (reference sequence). The CDR3 has 16 residues. V lost 5 bases and J lost 6; bases outside the gene matches: 14. The CDR3 sequence is CAWEAPGLAGINEQFF. DNA of the CDR3: TGTGCCTGGGAGGCCCCCGGGCTAGCGGGGATCAATGAGCAGTTCTTC.

The V and J genes are TRBV2 and TRBJ2-4; D possibly matches TRBD1 or TRBD2 (5 bases each). Germline V gene data show CDR1 as SNHLY and CDR2 as FYNNEI. Trimming removed 11 bases at V and 6 bases at J, with 17 bases between. The CDR3 sequence is 13 residues long. The CDR3 DNA reads TGTGCCGTTCCGGGACCACCTCCAAACATTCAGTACTTC. Translation: CAVPGPPPNIQYF.

The chain couples TRBV2 to TRBJ2-7; D gene unclear. The CDR3 length is 13 residues. Germline CDR1 is SNHLY and CDR2 is FYNNEI. V lost 5 bases and J 7 bases, leaving 15 bases between the germline ends. DNA for the CDR3: TGTGCCAGCAGTTACTTCCCGGGCCAAGAGCAGTACTTC. Translated, it gives CASSYFPGQEQYF.

This clone was seen once. This chain links TRBV19 with TRBJ1-2; D gene uncertain. The ends were cut back, 5 bases at V and 4 bases at J, with 17 bases in the middle. CDR3 length: 15 amino acids. CDR1 and CDR2 (germline): LNHDA, SQIVND (reference sequence). The CDR3 bases are TGTGCCAGTAGTGGAATACCGGGGAATCTCTATGGCTACACCTTC. Amino acids: CASSGIPGNLYGYTF. The full variable domain, completed using reference TRBV19 and TRBJ1-2, is DGGITQSPKYLFRKEGQNVTLSCEQNLNHDAMYWYRQDPGQGLRLIYYSQIVNDFQKGDIAEGYSVSREKKESFPLTVTSAQKNPTAFYLCASSGIPGNLYGYTFGSGTRLTVV.

The rearrangement uses TRBV11-2 and TRBJ2-7; 7 bases align to TRBD1. Trimming cost V 3 bases and J 2 bases; bases outside gene matches: 1. Germline V CDR1 and CDR2: SGHAT, FQNNGV. The CDR3 length is 13 residues. The CDR3 DNA sequence: TGTGCCAGCAGCTTGACAGGGCCCTACGAGCAGTACTTC. Protein product: CASSLTGPYEQYF.

This rearrangement joins TRBV30 to TRBJ1-4, with D perhaps TRBD1 (6 bases). Trimming removed 8 bases at V and 3 bases at J, with 19 bases between. The CDR3 runs to 15 residues. CDR1 and CDR2 (germline): GTSNPN, SVGIG (reference sequence). CDR3 protein: CAGSSTGFSNEKLFF. CDR3 DNA sequence: TGTGCCGGTAGTTCTACAGGGTTTTCTAATGAAAAACTGTTTTTT. Combining the CDR3 with reference TRBV30 and TRBJ1-4 gives the whole variable domain SQTIHQWPATLVQPVGSPLSLECTVEGTSNPNLYWYRQAAGRGLQLLFYSVGIGQISSEVPQNLSASRPQDRQFILSSKKLLLSDSGFYLCAGSSTGFSNEKLFFGSGTQLSVL.

The DNA for the CDR3 is TGCGCCAGGCCGCTAGGGGGGCTACTCCAAGAGACCCAGTACTTC. Encoded protein: CARPLGGLLQETQYF. This sequence joins TRBV5-1 and TRBJ2-5; D tentatively reads TRBD1 or TRBD2 (6 bases each). The CDR3 spans 15 residues. V lost 8 bases and J lost 1, with 18 bases in between. Germline V gene sequence: CDR1 SGHRS, CDR2 YFSETQ.

This clone was counted a single time. The junction shows a germline mismatch at one end, possibly a read error. The chain joins TRBV7-7 to TRBJ2-7; D gene uncertain. Germline CDR1 reads SSHAT; CDR2 reads FNYEAQ (reference sequence). The CDR3 runs to 15 residues. CDR3 amino acids: CASSLEVGPAYEQYF. The CDR3 coding sequence is TGTGCTAGCAGCTTAGAGGTAGGGCCGGCCTACGAGCAGTACTTC.

This clone was found a few times. The chain uses TRBV11-2 and TRBJ2-3; D is perhaps TRBD1 or TRBD2 (5 bases each). This CDR3 has 15 amino acids. V lost 1 base and J 0 bases, leaving 8 bases between the germline ends. Per the germline V gene, CDR1 is SGHAT and CDR2 is FQNNGV. The CDR3 DNA is TGTGCCAGCAGCTTAGGTGGGGGTAGCACAGATACGCAGTATTTT. It specifies CASSLGGGSTDTQYF.

The CDR3 DNA is TGCGCCAGCAGCCAAGGGGACAGGGGGATCCAAGAGACCCAGTACTTC. Its protein is CASSQGDRGIQETQYF. The chain uses TRBV4-1 and TRBJ2-5, with 11 nucleotides matching TRBD1. Germline values: CDR1 MGHRA, CDR2 YSYEKL. Germline trimming cut 1 base from V and 1 base from J; bases unmatched to any gene: 2. The CDR3 has 16 amino acids.

The CDR3 is CASSNTRDRSGEQFF. The CDR3, as DNA: TGTGCCAGCAGCAACACCCGGGACAGGTCAGGTGAGCAGTTCTTC. The V gene is TRBV7-9, the J gene TRBJ2-1; 8 positions agree with TRBD1. V trimming: 5 bases; J trimming: 9 bases; junction bases outside the gene matches: 12. Looked up from germline, CDR1 is SEHNR and CDR2 is FQNEAQ (reference sequence). The CDR3 runs 15 residues.

The V gene is TRBV13, the J gene TRBJ1-4; 9 bases map to TRBD1. CDR1 is PRHDT, CDR2 FYEKMQ, per germline (reference sequence). Unmatched junction bases numbered 16, after V lost 4 bases and J lost 7 bases. This CDR3 region has 18 residues. The CDR3 bases are TGTGCCAGCAGCTCTAGCGGACAGGGGCCCCAGGGGGGTGAAAAACTGTTTTTT. Protein product: CASSSSGQGPQGGEKLFF.

This sequence joins TRBV2 and TRBJ1-6; the match to TRBD1 covers 8 bases. Germline loops: CDR1 SNHLY, CDR2 FYNNEI. V lost 5 bases, J lost 7 bases, and 4 bases stayed unmatched. The CDR3 has 14 amino acids. The chain's CDR3 is CASSRQGSNSPLHF. In nucleotides, the CDR3 is TGTGCCAGCAGTCGACAGGGGAGCAATTCACCCCTCCACTTT.

Concerning this clone: Other DNA sequences from this sample encode an identical CDR3 as well. V and J are TRBV7-9 and TRBJ2-7, with TRBD2 matching over 7 bases. CDR1 SEHNR and CDR2 FQNEAQ come from the germline V gene (reference sequence). V shed 5 bases, J shed 1 base, and the junction held 2 bases outside the gene matches. There are 13 residues in the CDR3. The CDR3 here is CASSPGGSYEQYF. The CDR3, as DNA: TGTGCCAGCAGCCCCGGGGGGTCCTACGAGCAGTACTTC.

V is TRBV18 and J is TRBJ2-7; TRBD1 matches 9 bases. The CDR3 runs to 15 residues. Trimming removed 5 bases from V and 4 bases from J; junction bases left unmatched: 9. Germline lookup yields CDR1 KGHSH and CDR2 LQKENI. This chain's CDR3 is CASSATGGIEYEQYF. CDR3 in DNA: TGTGCCAGCTCAGCCACAGGGGGCATTGAGTACGAGCAGTACTTC.

The gene calls are TRBV2 and TRBJ2-7, with 13 bases aligning to TRBD2. The CDR3 loop spans 14 amino acids. Losses at the gene ends were 5 bases for V and 7 bases for J; bases not matched to a gene: 5. Germline V gives CDR1 SNHLY, CDR2 FYNNEI. The CDR3: CASSPGLAGNEQYF. CDR3 coding DNA: TGTGCCAGCAGTCCGGGACTAGCGGGGAATGAGCAGTACTTC.

This chain links TRBV7-8 with TRBJ2-1; 9 bases fit TRBD1. CDR1 is SGHVS, CDR2 FQNEAQ, per germline. V was pared by 1 base and J by 7 bases, with 2 bases of the junction left unmatched. The CDR3 is 14 residues long. The CDR3 protein is CASSLGGQGNEQFF. CDR3 DNA sequence: TGTGCCAGCAGCTTAGGGGGACAGGGAAATGAGCAGTTCTTC.

A single count supports this clone. This chain links TRBV6-6 with TRBJ2-1, with D possibly matching TRBD2 (5 bases). The ends were cut back, 2 bases at V and 2 bases at J, with 13 bases in the middle. This CDR3 contains 16 residues. Germline lookup yields CDR1 MNHNY and CDR2 SVGAGI (reference sequence). The CDR3 is CASSYMAGEPYNEQFF. The CDR3 nucleotides read TGTGCCAGCAGTTACATGGCCGGGGAACCCTACAATGAGCAGTTCTTC.

This clone was counted between two and nine times. The V gene is TRBV7-6, the J gene TRBJ2-1, with 11 bases aligning to TRBD2. The germline V gene has CDR1 SGHVS and CDR2 FNYEAQ. Losses at the gene ends were 3 bases for V and 4 bases for J; bases not matched to a gene: 2. This CDR3 contains 15 residues. The CDR3 nucleotides read TGTGCCAGCAGCTTGACTAGCGGGGCTTACAATGAGCAGTTCTTC. It encodes CASSLTSGAYNEQFF.

This clone was recorded once. The rearrangement uses TRBV10-2 and TRBJ2-7, with TRBD2 matching 9 bases. The CDR3 totals 17 residues. Germline CDR1 and CDR2: WSHSY and SAAADI. V was pared by 4 bases and J by 2 bases, with 12 bases of the junction left unmatched. The CDR3 protein is CASSGLGLAGITYEQYF. Written as DNA, the CDR3 is TGCGCCAGCAGTGGGTTGGGTCTAGCGGGGATTACCTACGAGCAGTACTTC.

CDR3: CASSQDRHIYNEQFF. CDR3 in DNA: TGCGCCAGCAGCCAAGATCGACACATCTACAATGAGCAGTTCTTC. This chain links TRBV4-1 with TRBJ2-1, with D hard to call. Germline CDR1 is MGHRA and CDR2 is YSYEKL. V was clipped by 0 bases and J by 3 bases, with 9 bases between them. This CDR3 has 15 amino acids.

The J gene is TRBJ1-1, the V gene TRBV5-1; D gene unclear. The CDR3 loop spans 13 amino acids. V lost 0 bases to trimming and J lost 6 bases, with 9 bases between them. Germline loops: CDR1 SGHRS, CDR2 YFSETQ. CDR3 sequence reads: CASSLVGRPEAFF. CDR3 sequence (DNA): TGCGCCAGCAGCTTGGTGGGCAGACCTGAAGCTTTCTTT. The whole variable domain, remainder taken from reference TRBV5-1 and TRBJ1-1, is KAGVTQTPRYLIKTRGQQVTLSCSPISGHRSVSWYQQTPGQGLQFLFEYFSETQRNKGNFPGRFSGRQFSNSRSEMNVSTLELGDSALYLCASSLVGRPEAFFGQGTRLTVV.